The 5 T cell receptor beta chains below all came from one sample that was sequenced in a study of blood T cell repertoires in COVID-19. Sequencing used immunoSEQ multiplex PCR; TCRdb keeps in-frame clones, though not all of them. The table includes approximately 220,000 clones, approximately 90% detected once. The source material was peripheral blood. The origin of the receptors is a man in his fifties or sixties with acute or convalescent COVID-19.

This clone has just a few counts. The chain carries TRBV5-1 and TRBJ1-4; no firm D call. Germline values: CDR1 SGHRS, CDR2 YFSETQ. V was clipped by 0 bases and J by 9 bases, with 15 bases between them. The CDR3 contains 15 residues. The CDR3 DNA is TGCGCCAGCAGCTTGGGAGAAGGAGGCGGGCAAAAACTGTTTTTT. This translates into CASSLGEGGGQKLFF.

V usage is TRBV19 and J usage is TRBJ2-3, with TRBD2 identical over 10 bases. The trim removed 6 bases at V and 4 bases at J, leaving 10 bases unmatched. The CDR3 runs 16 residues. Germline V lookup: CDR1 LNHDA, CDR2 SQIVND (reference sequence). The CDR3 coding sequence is TGTGCCAGTAGCCTGAGACTAGCGGGCAACTCAGATACGCAGTATTTT. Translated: CASSLRLAGNSDTQYF.

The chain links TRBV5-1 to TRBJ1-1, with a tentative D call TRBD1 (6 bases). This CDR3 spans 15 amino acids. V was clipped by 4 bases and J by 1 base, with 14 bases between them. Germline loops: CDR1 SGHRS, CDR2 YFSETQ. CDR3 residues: CASSPTGFGNTEAFF. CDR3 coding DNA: TGCGCCAGCAGCCCAACAGGGTTTGGGAACACTGAAGCTTTCTTT. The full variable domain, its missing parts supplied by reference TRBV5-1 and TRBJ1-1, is KAGVTQTPRYLIKTRGQQVTLSCSPISGHRSVSWYQQTPGQGLQFLFEYFSETQRNKGNFPGRFSGRQFSNSRSEMNVSTLELGDSALYLCASSPTGFGNTEAFFGQGTRLTVV.

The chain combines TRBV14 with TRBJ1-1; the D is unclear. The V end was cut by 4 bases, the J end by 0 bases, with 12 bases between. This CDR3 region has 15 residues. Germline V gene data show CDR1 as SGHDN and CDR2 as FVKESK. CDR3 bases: TGTGCCAGCAGCCGGACTGGAGGGATGAACACTGAAGCTTTCTTT. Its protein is CASSRTGGMNTEAFF.

The CDR3 DNA reads as TGTGCCAGCAGTCTAGCTACGGGCACTGAAGCTTTCTTT. It specifies CASSLATGTEAFF. This chain links TRBV27 with TRBJ1-1; D not certain. Germline CDR1 MNHEY, CDR2 SMNVEV (reference sequence). CDR3 length: 13 residues. Trimming removed 5 bases from V and 4 bases from J, with 11 bases in between.